Shown below are 13 T cell receptor beta chains from a single sample sequenced in a study of T cell responses to AZD1222 COVID-19 vaccine. Sequencing used immunoSEQ multiplex PCR; TCRdb keeps in-frame clones, though not all of them. The data contain roughly 100,000 clones, 80% to 85% of them singletons. The sample in question was peripheral blood, obtained on day 0 of AZD1222 vaccination. These receptors were obtained from an adult in good health.

This rearrangement joins TRBV5-1 to TRBJ1-1; 9 positions agree with TRBD1. The CDR3 extends over 16 amino acids. CDR1 and CDR2 (germline): SGHRS, YFSETQ. J was trimmed by 0 bases and V by 4 bases; bases with no gene match: 7. This CDR3 reads CASSPGTGFMNTEAFF. The CDR3 nucleotides read TGCGCCAGCAGCCCCGGGACAGGGTTCATGAACACTGAAGCTTTCTTT.

The chain couples TRBV6-5 to TRBJ1-5, with no clear D. The CDR3 covers 14 residues. Germline loops: CDR1 MNHEY, CDR2 SVGAGI. Trimming removed 6 bases from V and 2 bases from J, with 11 bases in between. CDR3 sequence (DNA): TGTGCCAGCAGGAGGGCTGGGGGCAATCAGCCCCAGCATTTT. Protein product: CASRRAGGNQPQHF.

This sequence joins TRBV5-1 and TRBJ2-5; D remains unclear. Per germline, CDR1 SGHRS and CDR2 YFSETQ. This CDR3 spans 14 amino acids. Trimming cost V 3 bases and J 2 bases, with 11 bases left between them. CDR3 protein: CASSSRAGQETQYF. The CDR3 region has the DNA TGCGCCAGCAGCTCCCGGGCTGGGCAAGAGACCCAGTACTTC.

V usage is TRBV6-1 and J usage is TRBJ1-5; D is ambiguous. This CDR3 contains 14 residues. V lost 0 bases and J 11 bases, leaving 14 bases between the germline ends. Germline V gene sequence: CDR1 MNHNS, CDR2 SASEGT. The CDR3, as DNA: TGTGCCAGCAGTGAAGCAGCCGGCCTCATCGCCCAGCATTTT. This translates into CASSEAAGLIAQHF.

V and J are TRBV7-6 and TRBJ2-1, with 11 nucleotides matching TRBD1. Germline V gene lookup returns CDR1 SGHVS and CDR2 FNYEAQ. Unmatched junction bases numbered 9, after V lost 6 bases and J lost 8 bases. The CDR3 consists of 15 residues. CDR3 bases: TGTGCCAGCAGTGCCGGGACAGGGGGTATCGATGAGCAGTTCTTC. This codes for CASSAGTGGIDEQFF.

The chain combines TRBV6-2 or TRBV6-3 with TRBJ1-1; a possible D gene is TRBD1 (6 bases). This CDR3 spans 13 amino acids. Germline V gene sequence: CDR1 MNHEY, CDR2 SVGEGT. Deletions cut 0 bases from V and 5 bases from J, with 7 bases between. Here the CDR3 DNA reads TGTGCCAGCAGTTACTCAAGGGGGACTGAAGCTTTCTTT. It specifies CASSYSRGTEAFF.

This chain links TRBV7-9 with TRBJ1-1; D not certain. The CDR3 loop spans 16 amino acids. V was shortened by 5 bases and J by 1 base, with 17 bases between the two germline ends. CDR1 SEHNR and CDR2 FQNEAQ come from the germline V gene (reference sequence). The CDR3 bases are TGTGCCAGCAGCCCCCGTTTCGAGGCGAAGAACACTGAAGCTTTCTTT. Encoded protein: CASSPRFEAKNTEAFF.

The genes are TRBV7-2 and TRBJ2-5; D is possibly TRBD2 (5 bases). V lost 3 bases to trimming and J lost 5 bases, with 13 bases between them. The CDR3 runs to 14 residues. CDR1 is SGHTA, CDR2 FQGNSA, per germline. The CDR3 coding sequence is TGTGCCAGCAGCTTCAGGACGTCGGGGGAGACCCAGTACTTC. Translation: CASSFRTSGETQYF.

The chain uses TRBV7-6 and TRBJ1-3, with TRBD1 as a possible D gene (5 bases). Germline V gives CDR1 SGHVS, CDR2 FNYEAQ. The length of the CDR3 is 16 residues. V was pared by 2 bases and J by 1 base, with 12 bases between. CDR3 loop: CASSLNLGLSGNTIYF. The CDR3 nucleotides are TGTGCCAGCAGCTTAAATCTGGGGCTATCTGGAAACACCATATATTTT.

The chain recombines TRBV3-1 (or the pseudogene TRBV3-2) with TRBJ2-7; weak D call: TRBD2 (6 bases). V dropped 4 bases and J dropped 2 bases, with 12 bases sitting between them. CDR1 and CDR2 (germline): LGHDT, YNNKEL (reference sequence). This CDR3 contains 14 residues. The CDR3 DNA follows: TGTGCCAGCAGCCTTGGAGGGCCGGCCTACGAGCAGTACTTC. Protein sequence: CASSLGGPAYEQYF.

The chain carries TRBV6-5 and TRBJ2-5; the D gene is possibly TRBD2 (7 bases). The CDR3 contains 15 residues. Germline V CDR1 and CDR2: MNHEY, SVGAGI. Trimming left V 2 bases short and J 2 bases short, with 12 bases between. CDR3: CASSYRGGIQETQYF. The CDR3, as DNA: TGTGCCAGCAGTTACAGGGGGGGTATACAAGAGACCCAGTACTTC.

V is TRBV6-4 and J is TRBJ2-3; D is uncertain. V lost 0 bases and J lost 2, with 6 bases in between. Germline CDR1 and CDR2: MRHNA and SNTAGT. This CDR3 has 14 amino acids. In nucleotides, the CDR3 is TGTGCCAGCAGTGACTCCTCGACCACAGATACGCAGTATTTT. Translated: CASSDSSTTDTQYF.

Details on this clone: One end of the junction is discordant with germline, which a read error may explain. The chain has TRBV4-3 and TRBJ1-6, with D perhaps TRBD1 (6 bases). There are 14 residues in the CDR3. CDR1 is LGHNA, CDR2 YSLEER, per germline. CDR3 DNA sequence: TGCGCCAGTAGCCAAGCGATAGGGGGAGGGGCCCTCCACTTT. Translated: CASSQAIGGGALHF.